This TCR beta chain was sequenced for a study of T-cell memory formation after mild COVID-19. Study-level background: The study found TCR clusters largely donor specific.

The CDR3 is 14 residues long. Germline CDR1 reads PRHDT; CDR2 reads FYEKMQ (reference sequence). V gave up 4 bases and J gave up 11 bases; unmatched junction bases: 13. 5'RACE with constant-segment primers yielded barcoded, UMI-tagged TCR alpha and TCR beta cDNA libraries. TCRdb passed the 5' RACE reads through MiXCR, listing each CDR3 protein once. The sample lists around 510,000 distinct CDR3 sequences, about 20% occurring once. The specimen sequenced was PBMCs or a T cell subset sorted from them (not recorded which). This receptor was taken from an adult woman who had mild COVID-19 (a few samples of this study predate the infection). Cell type and time point are not known. V usage is TRBV13 and J usage is TRBJ1-1; TRBD1 matches 7 bases. As DNA, the CDR3 is TGTGCCAGCAGCTCCGGGAGGGGGCGCGGGATGGCTTTCTTT. This codes for CASSSGRGRGMAFF.